This record covers a single T cell receptor beta chain. The target antigen is unknown. This entry is derived from a study of T cell repertoires in ileal Crohn's disease. On the study more broadly: 30% to 40% were active smokers at surgery; median disease duration was roughly 7.9 years. Points from the study as a whole: Active smokers at surgery had more clonal expansions than non-smokers.

Here immunoSEQ multiplex PCR was the method, and the copy in TCRdb shows in-frame clones only, minus some. The data show roughly 29,000 clones, with about 80% seen just once and roughly 19% held by the top ten. Patients were adults with ileal or ileocolonic Crohn's disease needing resection. Sequenced: ileal tissue. The clonotype originates from an adult with Crohn's disease.

The CDR3, as DNA: TGTGCCAGCAGTTACTCGGCGGCCCCGGGGGATACGCAGTATTTT. Translating it yields CASSYSAAPGDTQYF. The chain is built from TRBV6-5 and TRBJ2-3; D possibly corresponds to TRBD2 (5 bases). The V gene lost 0 bases and the J gene lost 6 bases, with 13 bases spanning the gap. Germline lookup yields CDR1 MNHEY and CDR2 SVGAGI. This CDR3 comprises 15 residues.